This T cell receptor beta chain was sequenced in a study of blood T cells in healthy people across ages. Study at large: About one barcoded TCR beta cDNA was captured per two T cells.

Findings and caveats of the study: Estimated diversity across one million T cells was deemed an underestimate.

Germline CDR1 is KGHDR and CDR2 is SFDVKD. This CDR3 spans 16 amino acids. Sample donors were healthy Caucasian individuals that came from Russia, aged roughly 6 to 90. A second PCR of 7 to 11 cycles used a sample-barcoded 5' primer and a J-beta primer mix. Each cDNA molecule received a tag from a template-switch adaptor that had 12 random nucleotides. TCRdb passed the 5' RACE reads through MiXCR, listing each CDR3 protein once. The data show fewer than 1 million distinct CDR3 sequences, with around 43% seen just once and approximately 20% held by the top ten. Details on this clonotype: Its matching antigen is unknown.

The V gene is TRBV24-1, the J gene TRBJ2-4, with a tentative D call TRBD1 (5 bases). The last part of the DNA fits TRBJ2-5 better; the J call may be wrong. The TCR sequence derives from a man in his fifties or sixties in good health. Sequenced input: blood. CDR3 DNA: TGTGCCACCAGTGATCTAGGAAATACAGGAGTAGAGACCCAGTACTTC. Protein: CATSDLGNTGVETQYF.